This record looks at one TCR beta chain sequence and its context. The sample is drawn from a study of PD-L1 blockade in urothelial cancer. About the study: Per blood sample, T cells had a median of around 140,000.

Germline V CDR1 and CDR2: MNHEY, SMNVEV (reference sequence). This CDR3 is built from 19 residues. V lost 5 bases and J lost 2, with 27 bases in between. TCRdb keeps only in-frame clones here, not all; method: immunoSEQ multiplex PCR. Among about 37,000 clones listed, under 90% were seen once. The chain links TRBV27 to TRBJ2-5, with D possibly matching TRBD2 (7 bases). Here the sequenced sample was PBMCs, taken around atezolizumab (anti-PD-L1) treatment. This clonotype originated in a man aged 55 to 69 with urothelial cancer. In nucleotides, the CDR3 is TGTGCCAGCAGTCCATTACGGGGGAGGAGCGGGACACTACAAGAGACCCAGTACTTC. Translating it yields CASSPLRGRSGTLQETQYF.